The subject of this entry is one T cell receptor (beta chain). The sample belongs to a study of Ad26.COV2.S vaccination and SARS-CoV-2 variants. The CDR3 runs 18 residues. J gave up 4 bases and V 3 bases, and 13 bases lay outside the gene matches. Germline values: CDR1 LNHDA, CDR2 SQIVND (reference sequence). The treatment here: roughly 19 received Ad26.COV2.S at low or high dose, single or two shots; 5 received placebo; per-sample allocation not given. Material that was analyzed had been drawn on day 63 after the first vaccine or placebo injection. An 18-55-year-old adult in Boston served as donor. Method: immunoSEQ multiplex PCR; TCRdb's copy keeps in-frame clones and lacks some. The table shows fewer than 800,000 clones, with around 92% occurring only once.

The genes are TRBV19 and TRBJ2-3; the match to TRBD2 covers 10 bases. Sequencing used peripheral blood, obtained in a trial of Ad26.COV2.S vaccine versus placebo. The sequence derives from a person aged 18-60 years who received the Ad26.COV2.S COVID-19 vaccine or a placebo. CDR3 residues: CASSIGYRLAGVADTQYF. CDR3 nucleotides: TGTGCCAGTAGTATCGGTTACAGGCTAGCGGGAGTCGCAGATACGCAGTATTTT.